The next 13 T cell receptor beta chains were all read from a single sample in a study of beta chain features in type 1 diabetes. Expressed TCRB transcripts got sequenced, as all isolated RNA was reverse transcribed. Using immunoSEQ multiplex PCR, the repertoire was profiled, and TCRdb retains in-frame clones only, with some absent. The repertoire includes just over 600,000 clones, roughly a sixth of them detected once, and 0.09% to 0.095% sits in the top ten. Source material: naive CD4+ T cells from blood. The receptors come from a man aged 18 to 30 in good health.

The chain has TRBV15 and TRBJ1-1; 7 positions agree with TRBD1. CDR3 size: 14 residues. Germline values: CDR1 LNHNV, CDR2 YYDKDF (reference sequence). The junction had 10 bases not matched to a gene; V was cut back by 1 base and J by 11 bases. CDR3: CATSRGYYDREAFF. The DNA for the CDR3 is TGTGCCACCAGCAGAGGTTATTACGACAGGGAGGCTTTCTTT. The complete variable domain, with remaining parts taken from reference TRBV15 and TRBJ1-1, reads DAMVIQNPRYQVTQFGKPVTLSCSQTLNHNVMYWYQQKSSQAPKLLFHYYDKDFNNEADTPDNFQSRRPNTSFCFLDIRSPGLGDTAMYLCATSRGYYDREAFFGQGTRLTVV.

This chain joins TRBV6-6 and TRBJ2-7, with D hard to call. V dropped 7 bases and J dropped 3 bases, with 7 bases sitting between them. The CDR3 is made up of 11 amino acids. Germline V gene lookup returns CDR1 MNHNY and CDR2 SVGAGI (reference sequence). CDR3 sequence: CASKGGYEQYF. Here the CDR3 DNA reads TGTGCCAGCAAGGGTGGCTACGAGCAGTACTTC.

The V and J genes are TRBV18 and TRBJ2-3; no definite D call. This CDR3 spans 15 amino acids. V was clipped by 0 bases and J by 3 bases, with 10 bases between them. Germline CDR1 is KGHSH and CDR2 is LQKENI. CDR3 protein: CASSPPGGITDTQYF. CDR3 bases: TGTGCCAGCTCACCACCTGGTGGGATAACAGATACGCAGTATTTT.

This clone appeared a few times. Other DNA sequences in the same sample also yield this CDR3. The rearrangement uses TRBV4-3 and TRBJ1-5; tentatively, D is TRBD1 (6 bases). Germline V gene sequence: CDR1 LGHNA, CDR2 YSLEER. The CDR3 contains 15 residues. The V and J ends lost 0 bases and 7 bases respectively, with 13 bases between them. The CDR3 DNA follows: TGCGCCAGCAGCCAAGAAGTTGGGGGGCTCCAGCCCCAGCATTTT. It specifies CASSQEVGGLQPQHF.

The gene calls are TRBV19 and TRBJ1-5, with a weak D call TRBD1 (5 bases). This CDR3 has 15 residues. V was pared by 4 bases and J by 4 bases, with 14 bases between. Germline CDR1 and CDR2: LNHDA and SQIVND (reference sequence). The CDR3 sequence: CASSREGFWNQPQHF. As DNA, the CDR3 is TGTGCCAGTAGTAGAGAGGGGTTTTGGAATCAGCCCCAGCATTTT.

This clone was recorded a few times. The V gene is TRBV6-5, the J gene TRBJ2-5; 9 bases fit TRBD1. TRBJ2-7 matches the DNA end more closely, so the J call is doubtful. This CDR3 has 15 amino acids. Germline lookup yields CDR1 MNHEY and CDR2 SVGAGI. CDR3 region: CASSYRGQGYDEQYF. The CDR3 region has the DNA TGTGCCAGCAGTTACCGAGGACAGGGGTACGACGAGCAGTACTTC.

The chain links TRBV19 to TRBJ1-2; D may be TRBD1 (6 bases). The germline V gene encodes CDR1 LNHDA and CDR2 SQIVND (reference sequence). There are 16 residues in the CDR3. V lost 5 bases and J lost 5, with 21 bases in between. This CDR3 is CASSLPATRGRYGYTF. The CDR3 DNA reads TGTGCCAGTAGTCTCCCCGCTACCAGGGGTCGATATGGCTACACCTTC.

This rearrangement joins TRBV5-8 to TRBJ1-5; D unclear. Germline lookup yields CDR1 SGHTS and CDR2 YDEGEE. V was pared by 2 bases and J by 4 bases, with 13 bases between. The CDR3 is 15 amino acids. CDR3 in DNA: TGTGCCAGCAGCTTAGCAGGTACCTCAAATCAGCCCCAGCATTTT. Translation: CASSLAGTSNQPQHF.

In its sample, this clone was seen a few times. The V call is TRBV28, the J call TRBJ2-5; 11 nucleotides agree with TRBD2. After removal of 5 bases from V and 2 bases from J, the junction contained 7 bases not matched to a gene. The germline V gene has CDR1 MDHEN and CDR2 SYDVKM. The CDR3 consists of 16 residues. CDR3 loop: CASSPGTSGIQETQYF. The CDR3, as DNA: TGTGCCAGCAGTCCAGGGACTAGCGGAATTCAAGAGACCCAGTACTTC. Filled out from reference TRBV28 and TRBJ2-5, the complete variable domain reads DVKVTQSSRYLVKRTGEKVFLECVQDMDHENMFWYRQDPGLGLRLIYFSYDVKMKEKGDIPEGYSVSREKKERFSLILESASTNQTSMYLCASSPGTSGIQETQYFGPGTRLLVL.

This clone showed up just once. The rearrangement links TRBV5-4 to TRBJ2-3; no reliable D call. The CDR3 has 15 amino acids. Germline loops: CDR1 SGHNT, CDR2 YYREEE (reference sequence). The V end lost 0 bases, the J end lost 4 bases, and 12 bases lay between the germline ends. Here the CDR3 DNA reads TGTGCCAGCAGCTTGGGGTGGAGCGACTCAGATACGCAGTATTTT. Translating it yields CASSLGWSDSDTQYF. Together with reference TRBV5-4 and TRBJ2-3, the CDR3 gives the full variable domain: ETGVTQSPTHLIKTRGQQVTLRCSSQSGHNTVSWYQQALGQGPQFIFQYYREEENGRGNFPPRFSGLQFPNYSSELNVNALELDDSALYLCASSLGWSDSDTQYFGPGTRLTVL.

CDR3 DNA sequence: TGTGCCAGCAGGAAGGAAGGGGGCCTGAGGCCAGATTCACCCCTCCACTTT. Its protein product is CASRKEGGLRPDSPLHF. The chain combines TRBV2 with TRBJ1-6; 7 bases align to TRBD1. After removal of 6 bases from V and 8 bases from J, the junction contained 16 bases not matched to a gene. The CDR3 contains 17 residues. Germline V gene sequence: CDR1 SNHLY, CDR2 FYNNEI.

This clone occurred a few times. Other DNA variants within this sample encode the same CDR3. The gene calls are TRBV7-2 and TRBJ2-7; 15 positions match TRBD2. With V trimmed by 5 bases and J by 2 bases, 1 base remained unmatched. The length of the CDR3 is 15 residues. CDR1 and CDR2 from the germline V gene are SGHTA and FQGNSA. CDR3 sequence reads: CASSRTSGGAYEQYF. CDR3 sequence (DNA): TGTGCCAGCAGCCGGACTAGCGGGGGGGCCTACGAGCAGTACTTC.

This clone was counted only a few times. J is TRBJ1-5 and V is TRBV28, with D possibly being TRBD1 (5 bases). The length of the CDR3 is 13 residues. Germline CDR1 is MDHEN and CDR2 is SYDVKM. The V gene lost 6 bases and the J gene lost 6 bases, with 12 bases spanning the gap. CDR3 loop: CASRPRGAQPQHF. The CDR3 DNA is TGTGCCAGCAGGCCTAGGGGAGCTCAGCCCCAGCATTTT.